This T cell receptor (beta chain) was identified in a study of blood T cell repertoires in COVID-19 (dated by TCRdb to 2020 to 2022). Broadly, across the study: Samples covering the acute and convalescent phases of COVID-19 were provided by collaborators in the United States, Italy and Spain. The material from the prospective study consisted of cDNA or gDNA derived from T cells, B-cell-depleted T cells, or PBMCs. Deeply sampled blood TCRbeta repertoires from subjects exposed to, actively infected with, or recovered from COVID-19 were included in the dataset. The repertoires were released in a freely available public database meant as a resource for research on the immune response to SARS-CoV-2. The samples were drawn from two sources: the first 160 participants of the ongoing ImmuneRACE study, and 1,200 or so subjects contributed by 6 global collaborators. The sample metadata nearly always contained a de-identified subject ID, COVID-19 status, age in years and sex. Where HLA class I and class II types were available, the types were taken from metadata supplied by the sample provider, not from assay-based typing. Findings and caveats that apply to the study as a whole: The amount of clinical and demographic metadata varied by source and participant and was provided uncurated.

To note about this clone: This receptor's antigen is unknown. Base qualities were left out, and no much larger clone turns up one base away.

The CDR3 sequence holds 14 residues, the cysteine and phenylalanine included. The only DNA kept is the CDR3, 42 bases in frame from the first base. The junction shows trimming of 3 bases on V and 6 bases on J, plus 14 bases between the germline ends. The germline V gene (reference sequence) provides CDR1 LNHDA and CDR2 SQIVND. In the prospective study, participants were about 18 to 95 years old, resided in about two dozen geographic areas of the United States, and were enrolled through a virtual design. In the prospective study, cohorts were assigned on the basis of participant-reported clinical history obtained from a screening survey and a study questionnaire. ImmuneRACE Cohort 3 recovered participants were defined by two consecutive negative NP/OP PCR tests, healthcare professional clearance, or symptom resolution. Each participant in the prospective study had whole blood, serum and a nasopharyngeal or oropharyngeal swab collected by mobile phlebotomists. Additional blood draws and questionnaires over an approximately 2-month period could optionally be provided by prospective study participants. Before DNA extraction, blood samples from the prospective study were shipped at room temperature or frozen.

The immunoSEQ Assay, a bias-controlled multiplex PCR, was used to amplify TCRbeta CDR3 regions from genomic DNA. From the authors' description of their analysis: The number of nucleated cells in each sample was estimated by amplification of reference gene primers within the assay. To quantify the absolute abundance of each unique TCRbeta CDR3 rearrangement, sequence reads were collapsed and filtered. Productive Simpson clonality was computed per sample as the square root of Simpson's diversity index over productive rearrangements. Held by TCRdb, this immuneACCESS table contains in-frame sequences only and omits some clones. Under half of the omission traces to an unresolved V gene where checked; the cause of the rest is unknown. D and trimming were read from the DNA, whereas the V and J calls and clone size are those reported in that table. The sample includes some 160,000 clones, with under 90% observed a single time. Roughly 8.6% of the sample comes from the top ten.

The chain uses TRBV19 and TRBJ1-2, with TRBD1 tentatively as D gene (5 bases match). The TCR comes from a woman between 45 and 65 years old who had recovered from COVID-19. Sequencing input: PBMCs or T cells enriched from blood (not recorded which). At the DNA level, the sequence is TGTGCCAGTAGTATTAGTCTAGGAGGGGATGGCTACACCTTC. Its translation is CASSISLGGDGYTF.